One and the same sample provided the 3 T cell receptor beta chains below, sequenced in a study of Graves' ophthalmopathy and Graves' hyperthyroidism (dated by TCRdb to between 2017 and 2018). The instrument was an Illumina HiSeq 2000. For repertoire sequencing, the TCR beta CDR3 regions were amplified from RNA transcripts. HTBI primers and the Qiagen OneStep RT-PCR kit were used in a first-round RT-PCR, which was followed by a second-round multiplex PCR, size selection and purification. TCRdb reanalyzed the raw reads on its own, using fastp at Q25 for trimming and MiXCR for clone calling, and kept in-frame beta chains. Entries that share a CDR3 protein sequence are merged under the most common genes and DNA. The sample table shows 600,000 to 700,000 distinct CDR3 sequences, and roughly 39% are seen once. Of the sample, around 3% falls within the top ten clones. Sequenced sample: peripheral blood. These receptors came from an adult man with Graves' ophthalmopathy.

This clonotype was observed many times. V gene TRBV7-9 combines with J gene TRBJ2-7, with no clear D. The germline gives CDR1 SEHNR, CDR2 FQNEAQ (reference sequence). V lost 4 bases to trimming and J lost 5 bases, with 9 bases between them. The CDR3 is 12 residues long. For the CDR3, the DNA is TGTGCCAGCAGCTCCCGAACCGACGAGCAGTACTTC. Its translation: CASSSRTDEQYF.

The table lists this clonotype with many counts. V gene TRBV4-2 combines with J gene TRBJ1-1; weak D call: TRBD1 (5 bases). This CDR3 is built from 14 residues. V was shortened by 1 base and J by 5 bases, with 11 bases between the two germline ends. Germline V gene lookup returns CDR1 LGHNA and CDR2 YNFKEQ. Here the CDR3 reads CASSQAGGTTEAFF. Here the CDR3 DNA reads TGTGCCAGCAGCCAAGCGGGCGGGACGACTGAAGCTTTCTTT.

The CDR3 sequence is CASSSDRQGEHF. The CDR3 DNA reads as TGTGCCAGCAGCTCGGATCGACAGGGGGAGCATTTT. This chain links TRBV12-3 or TRBV12-4 with TRBJ1-5, with TRBD1 identical over 9 bases. This CDR3 region has 12 residues. Trimming took 6 bases from V and 14 from J; bases not matched to a gene: 8.